The subject of this entry is one T cell receptor (beta chain). Its antigen is not known. Primers for the PCR totalled 60 Vbeta and 13 Jbeta. Generated by immunoSEQ multiplex PCR, the TCRdb table keeps only in-frame clones and is missing some. The table includes more than 95,000 clones, about four fifths detected once. The CDR3 is 16 residues long. The V and J ends lost 2 bases and 0 bases, in that order; junction bases with no gene match: 4. CDR1 is SGHAT, CDR2 FQNNGV, per germline. This specimen belongs to a study of cytomegalovirus exposure and HLA in healthy donors. Study-wide results and caveats: Associated with HLA alleles at 0.05 false discovery rate in a later analysis were 16,951 TCR beta sequences. In an earlier analysis, about 87% or about 30%: the productive usage of most TCR beta V segments. Looking again later, the authors saw that most CMV-associated TCR beta chains seemed HLA-restricted.

Sample: PBMCs. This clonotype originated in a woman aged 70-85 years in good health and CMV-seropositive. The chain combines TRBV11-2 with TRBJ2-1, with 7 bases lining up with TRBD2. The CDR3: CASSLLAVSSYNEQFF. CDR3 in DNA: TGTGCCAGCAGCTTACTAGCGGTAAGCTCCTACAATGAGCAGTTCTTC.